These 20 T cell receptor beta chains originate from one sample sequenced in a study of blood T cell repertoires in COVID-19. TCRdb's table, derived via immunoSEQ multiplex PCR, lists solely in-frame clones and lacks some. In the table there are around 19,000 clones, 80% to 90% of which are singletons. Sequenced sample: peripheral blood. All receptors come from a human donor in a cohort sampled during active COVID-19. The donor label of this sample is uncertain.

The chain links TRBV18 to TRBJ2-7; TRBD2 might be the D (5 bases). This CDR3 comprises 15 residues. Trimming took off 3 bases at V and 0 bases at J, with 12 bases between the two ends. Germline CDR1 reads KGHSH; CDR2 reads LQKENI. Written as DNA, the CDR3 is TGTGCCAGCTCACCCCGGACTGGAAACTCCTACGAGCAGTACTTC. The encoded protein is CASSPRTGNSYEQYF.

V and J are TRBV11-2 and TRBJ2-1; tentative D call: TRBD2 (6 bases). The V gene lost 4 bases and the J gene lost 8 bases, with 30 bases spanning the gap. Germline CDR1 reads SGHAT; CDR2 reads FQNNGV. The CDR3 totals 19 residues. CDR3 sequence reads: CASSSIWSLARGESDEQFF. CDR3 bases: TGTGCCAGCAGCTCTATATGGAGCCTAGCTCGCGGGGAGTCGGATGAGCAGTTCTTC.

This clone was picked up one time. V is TRBV4-2 and J is TRBJ2-2, with TRBD2 as a possible D gene (6 bases). CDR3 length: 15 residues. Trimming removed 4 bases from V and 3 bases from J, with 12 bases in between. Looked up from germline, CDR1 is LGHNA and CDR2 is YNFKEQ. The CDR3 sequence: CASSLRDSHTGELFF. In DNA form, the CDR3 reads TGTGCCAGCAGCCTCCGGGACTCCCACACCGGGGAGCTGTTTTTT.

The J gene is TRBJ2-7, the V gene TRBV18; 11 positions agree with TRBD1. The junction had 5 bases not matched to a gene; V was cut back by 3 bases and J by 7 bases. CDR1 and CDR2 from the germline V gene are KGHSH and LQKENI. This CDR3 has 14 residues. The CDR3 spells CASSPGQGVGEQYF. CDR3 DNA sequence: TGTGCCAGCTCACCGGGACAGGGGGTGGGTGAGCAGTACTTC.

The chain recombines TRBV11-3 with TRBJ2-7; a weak D match, TRBD2 (5 bases). This CDR3 contains 15 residues. The V gene's germline CDR1 is SGHNT and CDR2 YENEEA. Trimming shortened V by 5 bases and J by 0 bases, and 14 bases separated the two germline ends. DNA of the CDR3: TGTGCCAGCAGCCGAACCCGGGAAACCTCCTACGAGCAGTACTTC. Translated: CASSRTRETSYEQYF. The full variable domain, its missing parts supplied by reference TRBV11-3 and TRBJ2-7, is EAGVVQSPRYKIIEKKQPVAFWCNPISGHNTLYWYLQNLGQGPELLIRYENEEAVDDSQLPKDRFSAERLKGVDSTLKIQPAELGDSAVYLCASSRTRETSYEQYFGPGTRLTVT.

The V gene is TRBV15, the J gene TRBJ1-2; 9 positions match TRBD1. Germline assignment: CDR1 LNHNV and CDR2 YYDKDF (reference sequence). The CDR3 spans 16 residues. J gave up 1 base and V 1 base, and 4 bases lay outside the gene matches. The CDR3, as DNA: TGTGCCACCAGCAGAGGGGGGACAGGGTTTAACTATGGCTACACCTTC. It is translated as CATSRGGTGFNYGYTF.

This chain uses TRBV5-1 with TRBJ2-1; the match to TRBD1 covers 10 bases. The CDR3 spans 13 residues. The trim removed 4 bases at V and 8 bases at J, leaving 3 bases unmatched. CDR1 is SGHRS and CDR2 is YFSETQ in the germline V gene. The CDR3 loop is CASSTGTGDEQFF. Here the CDR3 DNA reads TGCGCCAGCAGCACGGGGACAGGGGATGAGCAGTTCTTC.

This sequence joins TRBV19 and TRBJ2-1, with 7 bases matching TRBD2. V shed 1 base and J 3 bases; nucleotides not matched to a gene: 9. Germline V lookup: CDR1 LNHDA, CDR2 SQIVND (reference sequence). This CDR3 has 17 residues. As DNA, the CDR3 is TGTGCCAGTAGTATAGGGAGTGGGGCGGGGGACTACAATGAGCAGTTCTTC. This sequence encodes CASSIGSGAGDYNEQFF.

The rearrangement links TRBV19 to TRBJ1-3; possible D gene TRBD1, 5 bases. The germline CDR1 and CDR2 sequences are LNHDA and SQIVND (reference sequence). Trimming removed 6 bases at V and 0 bases at J, with 9 bases between. The CDR3 is 14 amino acids. The CDR3 sequence: CASRVGLSGNTIYF. The CDR3 nucleotides are TGTGCCAGTAGAGTGGGACTCTCTGGAAACACCATATATTTT.

This chain connects TRBV28 to TRBJ1-3; TRBD1 matches at 8 bases. Per the germline V gene, CDR1 is MDHEN and CDR2 is SYDVKM. V shed 6 bases, J shed 4 bases, and the junction held 11 bases outside the gene matches. The CDR3 loop spans 16 amino acids. Written as DNA, the CDR3 is TGTGCCAGCAGCTCCCTCGGACAGGGATCGGGAAACACCATATATTTT. It codes for CASSSLGQGSGNTIYF.

J is TRBJ2-3 and V is TRBV29-1, with 8 bases fitting TRBD2. The CDR3 totals 13 residues. CDR1 and CDR2 (germline): SQVTM, ANQGSEA. Trimming took 7 bases from V and 6 from J; bases not matched to a gene: 9. CDR3 sequence reads: CSAGTSLTDTQYF. The CDR3 coding sequence is TGCAGCGCCGGGACTAGTTTAACTGATACGCAGTATTTT.

V is TRBV10-3 and J is TRBJ2-7, with 9 bases lining up with TRBD2. This CDR3 spans 13 amino acids. CDR1 is ENHRY and CDR2 is SYGVKD in the germline V gene. V shed 7 bases, J shed 4 bases, and the junction held 5 bases outside the gene matches. CDR3: CAITSAGGYEQYF. CDR3 bases: TGTGCCATCACCTCCGCGGGGGGGTACGAGCAGTACTTC.

In its sample, this clone was seen a few times. The J gene is TRBJ2-7, the V gene TRBV28; 7 positions match TRBD1. The germline gives CDR1 MDHEN, CDR2 SYDVKM. The V gene end was trimmed by 5 bases and the J gene end by 5 bases; junction bases not matched to a gene: 6. There are 13 residues in the CDR3. The CDR3 DNA reads TGTGCCAGCAGTGGAACAGGGGTCAACGAGCAGTACTTC. Protein: CASSGTGVNEQYF.

V gene TRBV5-4 combines with J gene TRBJ1-5; D might be TRBD1 (6 bases). Germline V gene data show CDR1 as SGHNT and CDR2 as YYREEE (reference sequence). V gave up 4 bases and J gave up 0 bases, with 8 bases separating them. CDR3 length: 14 residues. The CDR3 DNA sequence: TGTGCCAGCAGCAGGGGACATAGCAATCAGCCCCAGCATTTT. It specifies CASSRGHSNQPQHF.

The chain combines TRBV5-5 with TRBJ2-5, with TRBD2 matching over 7 bases. This CDR3 region has 13 residues. Germline CDR1 SGHKS, CDR2 YYEKEE (reference sequence). Trimming at V came to 3 bases and at J to 2 bases, leaving 1 base not matched to a gene. CDR3 residues: CASSWEGQETQYF. The CDR3, as DNA: TGTGCCAGCAGCTGGGAGGGGCAAGAGACCCAGTACTTC.

This clone was detected only once. The chain uses TRBV5-1 and TRBJ2-7; 9 positions match TRBD1. The CDR3 extends over 14 amino acids. The V gene end was trimmed by 4 bases and the J gene end by 4 bases; junction bases not matched to a gene: 6. Germline lookup yields CDR1 SGHRS and CDR2 YFSETQ. CDR3 sequence reads: CASSQTGGRYEQYF. CDR3 DNA sequence: TGCGCCAGCAGCCAGACAGGGGGTAGATACGAGCAGTACTTC.

The CDR3 reads CASSSETRLNTEAFF. CDR3 bases: TGCGCCAGCAGCTCGGAGACCCGTTTGAACACTGAAGCTTTCTTT. The gene calls are TRBV5-1 and TRBJ1-1, with D hard to call. Germline values: CDR1 SGHRS, CDR2 YFSETQ. With 3 bases removed from V and 0 bases from J, the gap between germline ends came to 12 bases. The CDR3 totals 15 residues.

This clone was found once. This sequence joins TRBV4-1 and TRBJ2-1; D unresolved. CDR1 is MGHRA, CDR2 YSYEKL, per germline. The CDR3 contains 14 residues. Trimming stripped 0 bases from V and 7 bases from J, with 10 bases between. The chain's CDR3 is CASSQDAARNEQFF. The CDR3 DNA follows: TGCGCCAGCAGCCAAGATGCAGCTAGGAATGAGCAGTTCTTC.

This clone was detected once. The chain combines TRBV5-4 with TRBJ1-1; 8 bases line up with TRBD1. The V gene end was trimmed by 0 bases and the J gene end by 5 bases; junction bases not matched to a gene: 6. This CDR3 spans 15 amino acids. In germline, CDR1 is SGHNT, CDR2 YYREEE (reference sequence). The CDR3 DNA sequence: TGTGCCAGCAGCTTGGACCCCAGGGGGCAGACTGAAGCTTTCTTT. It is translated as CASSLDPRGQTEAFF.

The gene calls are TRBV10-3 and TRBJ2-1, with D perhaps TRBD1 (5 bases). The CDR3 totals 15 residues. Trimming removed 2 bases at V and 0 bases at J, with 8 bases between. CDR1 and CDR2 from the germline V gene are ENHRY and SYGVKD. Written as DNA, the CDR3 is TGTGCCATCAGTGAGCCCCAGGGCTCCTACAATGAGCAGTTCTTC. Its protein product is CAISEPQGSYNEQFF.